The rows below give T cell receptor beta chains drawn from one sample of a study of CD4 and CD8 cells across lung adenocarcinoma regions. Each CDR3 protein is one row after TCRdb ran MiXCR on the PCR reads. Among about 23,000 distinct CDR3 sequences, roughly half were seen once, and the ten largest hold about a fifth. Specimen: CD4+ T cells from the center of a lung tumor. The receptors here all came from a male donor with lung adenocarcinoma. The CD4 and CD8 labels of this study may be unreliable. Both conserved end residues are part of each CDR3.

TRBJ2-2	TRBV6-1	CASSESGGDTGVLYF
TRBJ2-3	TRBV7-2	CASARGNRPRDTQYF
TRBJ2-5	TRBV27	CASSLSVGTLKETQYF
-	TRBV6-9	CASLYSGRANEQYF
TRBJ2-7	TRBV27	CASSTLGQGPYEQYF
TRBJ2-4	TRBV6-1	CALSRDPAGGAKDTQYF
TRBJ2-6	TRBV27	CASSLSRGAWAYEQSF
TRBJ2-1	TRBV30	CALDPASGTYNEQFF
TRBJ2-2	TRBV6-1	CASSVRTRGSGAQFF
TRBJ2-4	TRBV10-2	CASSDQGVCAKDTQYF
TRBJ2-1	TRBV27	CARGLVAGGSNEQFF